This TCR beta chain was identified during a study of shared clonotypes between healthy human individuals. This clone was counted between two and nine times. Its target is not known. Sequencing was performed with immunoSEQ multiplex PCR; in TCRdb, only in-frame clones are kept and a portion is missing. Here the sample spans about 2,100,000 clones, just over 90% being singletons. Selected positively for CCR7 and CD45RO-negative, naive CD8 cells excluded terminally differentiated effector memory CD45RA+ cells. Every donor, a Caucasian adult, lived in Nashville, Tennessee. Trimming removed 0 bases from V and 5 bases from J, with 7 bases in between. The germline CDR1 and CDR2 sequences are SEHNR and FQNEAQ (reference sequence). The CDR3 length is 13 residues. Findings and caveats of the study: It was the few donors that limited the genetic and exposure-history diversity represented.

Sequencing was done on a sample of naive CD8+ T cells from PBMCs. This sequence originates from a man younger than 35 in good health. Some clones in this sample may be carry-over from other donors' samples. This chain joins TRBV7-9 and TRBJ1-1, with unresolved D. DNA of the CDR3: TGTGCCAGCAGCTTAGCGCAAGGAACTGAAGCTTTCTTT. It specifies CASSLAQGTEAFF.